The T cell receptor beta chain under discussion was sequenced for a study of control samples from healthy donors and cancer patients. The CDR3 is 15 residues long. The germline V gene encodes CDR1 SGDLS and CDR2 YYNGEE. Trimming at V came to 2 bases and at J to 6 bases, leaving 7 bases not matched to a gene. Repertoires were generated with immunoSEQ multiplex PCR, while TCRdb's copy carries only in-frame clones and drops some. The table lists 85,000 to 100,000 clones, roughly 93% of them singletons. The source of this sequence is a man younger than 30 in good health. Material for sequencing was blood. The chain employs TRBV9 and TRBJ1-5; 8 bases are a match to TRBD1. The CDR3 is CASSVGQDDLQPQHF. The DNA for the CDR3 is TGTGCCAGCAGCGTGGGACAGGACGATCTTCAGCCCCAGCATTTT.